This T cell receptor (beta chain) was sequenced for a study of OX40 agonist ivuxolimab in advanced cancers. The wider study: The dose-escalation group included hepatocellular carcinoma, melanoma, renal cell carcinoma and head and neck cancer. The mean age was around 56 years, ranging from 23 to 79, with less than 90% of participants male.

Blood sampling took place at baseline, cycle 4 day 1, and cycle 7 day 1. Data came from immunoSEQ multiplex PCR; TCRdb stores just in-frame clones and leaves some out. The sample consists of about 80,000 clones, roughly 84% of them appearing once. From germline, CDR1 is MGHRA and CDR2 YSYEKL. CDR3 size: 16 residues. V was pared by 0 bases and J by 0 bases, with 9 bases between. The specimen was CD4+ or CD8+ T cells sorted from blood, collected in a trial of the OX40 agonist ivuxolimab. The origin of this receptor is an adult with an advanced solid tumor such as melanoma, head and neck, liver or kidney cancer. The chain is built from TRBV4-1 and TRBJ1-3; D ambiguous. Here the CDR3 DNA reads TGCGCCAGCAGCCAAGATTTGCTCCTCTCTGGAAACACCATATATTTT. Protein: CASSQDLLLSGNTIYF.